This T cell receptor beta chain derives from a study of blood T cell repertoires in COVID-19. J was trimmed by 9 bases and V by 5 bases; bases with no gene match: 7. Germline V lookup: CDR1 PRHDT, CDR2 FYEKMQ (reference sequence). The CDR3 sequence is 14 residues long. The protocol was immunoSEQ multiplex PCR, while the TCRdb copy is restricted to in-frame clones and leaves out a portion. This table has 150,000 to 200,000 clones, around 84% appearing once. The source is an elderly woman with acute or convalescent COVID-19. The genes are TRBV13 and TRBJ1-6, with TRBD1 identical over 7 bases. Sequencing was performed on peripheral blood. CDR3 residues: CASSQDRVGSPLHF. CDR3 bases: TGTGCCAGCAGCCAAGACAGGGTTGGTTCACCCCTCCACTTT. The full variable domain, with the rest looked up from reference TRBV13 and TRBJ1-6, is AAGVIQSPRHLIKEKRETATLKCYPIPRHDTVYWYQQGPGQDPQFLISFYEKMQSDKGSIPDRFSAQQFSDYHSELNMSSLELGDSALYFCASSQDRVGSPLHFGNGTRLTVT.